Below are 17 T cell receptor beta chains sequenced from a single sample in a study of radiotherapy plus CTLA-4 blockade in lung cancer. Libraries were prepared by immunoSEQ multiplex PCR; TCRdb keeps only in-frame clonotypes and omits some of them. The sample holds tens of thousands of clones, around 80% seen once. The sample was peripheral blood, taken from a patient treated with radiotherapy plus ipilimumab. The source of these receptors is a human donor with non-small cell lung cancer who had a complete response to radiotherapy plus ipilimumab.

The chain has TRBV27 and TRBJ1-1; TRBD1 agrees at 11 bases. CDR1 and CDR2 from the germline V gene are MNHEY and SMNVEV (reference sequence). The ends lost 7 bases at V and 4 bases at J; junction bases unmatched: 11. The CDR3 runs 16 residues. CDR3 DNA sequence: TGTGCCAGCACCCTCAACCGGGACAGGGGGGGCACTGAAGCTTTCTTT. This sequence encodes CASTLNRDRGGTEAFF.

This clone was detected only once. The chain joins TRBV12-5 to TRBJ1-5; a possible D gene is TRBD1 (6 bases). The V and J ends lost 5 bases and 0 bases respectively, with 20 bases between them. The CDR3 covers 18 residues. CDR1 LGHNT and CDR2 FRNRAP come from the germline V gene. Here the CDR3 DNA reads TGTGCTAGTGGTGCACTACAGGGTCGGGGTTATAGCAATCAGCCCCAGCATTTT. Amino acids: CASGALQGRGYSNQPQHF.

The chain's CDR3 is CASSQGGYEQYF. The CDR3 DNA reads TGTGCCAGCAGTCAAGGGGGCTACGAGCAGTACTTC. The genes are TRBV27 and TRBJ2-7, with D possibly TRBD1 on 6 matching bases. V was clipped by 5 bases and J by 3 bases, with 8 bases between them. The CDR3 contains 12 residues. Germline V gives CDR1 MNHEY, CDR2 SMNVEV (reference sequence).

This clone has only a few counts. The rearrangement links TRBV4-1 to TRBJ2-7; TRBD2 matches 7 bases. With 2 bases clipped from V and 2 bases from J, the junction kept 6 bases outside the gene matches. Germline V gene sequence: CDR1 MGHRA, CDR2 YSYEKL. This CDR3 region has 15 residues. The CDR3 protein is CASSQLWGRAYEQYV. As DNA, the CDR3 is TGCGCCAGCAGCCAACTTTGGGGGAGGGCCTACGAGCAGTACGTC.

CDR3 amino acids: CASSLTTGNYGYTF. CDR3 nucleotide sequence: TGTGCCAGCAGCTTAACTACGGGGAACTATGGCTACACCTTC. The rearrangement uses TRBV7-9 and TRBJ1-2; D unclear. Germline values: CDR1 SEHNR, CDR2 FQNEAQ (reference sequence). This CDR3 region has 14 residues. V lost 2 bases and J 2 bases, leaving 9 bases between the germline ends.

The chain combines TRBV10-1 with TRBJ2-2; D might be TRBD2 (6 bases). Trimming shortened V by 6 bases and J by 0 bases, and 11 bases separated the two germline ends. There are 15 residues in the CDR3. CDR1 is WNHNN, CDR2 SYGVQD, per germline (reference sequence). DNA for the CDR3: TGCGCCAGCAGGGGGGACTCACCGAACACCGGGGAGCTGTTTTTT. Translating it yields CASRGDSPNTGELFF.

This clone has a handful of counts. The genes are TRBV6-5 and TRBJ2-2, with D perhaps TRBD1 or TRBD2 (6 bases each). This CDR3 comprises 16 residues. Trimming took 2 bases from V and 4 from J, leaving 14 bases between them. Germline CDR1 reads MNHEY; CDR2 reads SVGAGI. CDR3 in DNA: TGTGCCAGCAGTTACGCCCTCGGGGGCACCACCGGGGAGCTGTTTTTT. Its protein product is CASSYALGGTTGELFF.

The J gene is TRBJ1-4, the V gene TRBV5-7; tentatively, D is TRBD1 (5 bases). Being an ORF, TRBV5-7 has a function that is uncertain. This CDR3 comprises 18 residues. V shed 3 bases and J shed 0 bases, with 18 bases lying between them. CDR3 amino acids: CASSYTRGPLATNEKLFF. The CDR3 DNA reads TGTGCCAGCAGCTACACGAGGGGACCTCTTGCAACTAATGAAAAACTGTTTTTT.

This clone has just one count. The chain combines TRBV19 with TRBJ1-5; D gene unclear. V lost 4 bases, J lost 3 bases, and 13 bases lay in between. CDR3 size: 15 residues. Germline loops: CDR1 LNHDA, CDR2 SQIVND (reference sequence). DNA of the CDR3: TGTGCCAGTAGTACCCTTACGGGCCCCAATCAGCCCCAGCATTTT. As protein: CASSTLTGPNQPQHF.

The chain has TRBV4-1 and TRBJ2-6; D remains unclear. CDR1 and CDR2 from the germline V gene are MGHRA and YSYEKL. The CDR3 covers 15 residues. V lost 1 base and J 0 bases, leaving 4 bases between the germline ends. The CDR3, as DNA: TGCGCCAGCAGCCAAGGGGGCTCTGGGGCCAACGTCCTGACTTTC. This gives the protein CASSQGGSGANVLTF.

The sample holds one count of this clone. The gene calls are TRBV7-2 and TRBJ2-1; D gene uncertain. This CDR3 has 13 residues. Trimming left V 5 bases short and J 16 bases short, with 21 bases between. Germline V gene lookup returns CDR1 SGHTA and CDR2 FQGNSA. CDR3 coding DNA: TGTGCCAGCAGCCAGCCTTTGACCGCCAGTTTCTTCTTC. Its translation: CASSQPLTASFFF.

The chain joins TRBV9 to TRBJ1-6; 9 positions match TRBD1. Trimming took 0 bases from V and 8 from J; bases not matched to a gene: 9. Germline V gives CDR1 SGDLS, CDR2 YYNGEE. This CDR3 is 17 amino acids long. The CDR3 region is CASSVGVGTGKDSPLHF. CDR3 bases: TGTGCCAGCAGCGTAGGGGTGGGGACAGGGAAGGATTCACCCCTCCACTTT.

The chain couples TRBV10-1 to TRBJ2-1; no definite D call. Germline-derived CDR1 and CDR2 are WNHNN and SYGVQD (reference sequence). This CDR3 has 12 amino acids. V lost 6 bases to trimming and J lost 4 bases, with 7 bases between them. DNA for the CDR3: TGCGCCAGCAGCTTTACTTACAATGAGCAGTTCTTC. It is translated as CASSFTYNEQFF.

CDR3 nucleotide sequence: TGTGCCAGCAGTTTTAGGGCCACAGATACGCAGTATTTT. Its protein is CASSFRATDTQYF. This chain connects TRBV27 to TRBJ2-3; D uncertain. Germline values: CDR1 MNHEY, CDR2 SMNVEV (reference sequence). This CDR3 comprises 13 residues. V gave up 3 bases and J gave up 2 bases, with 6 bases separating them.

The table lists this clone with a count of one. This rearrangement joins TRBV11-2 to TRBJ1-2; D uncertain. The germline V gene encodes CDR1 SGHAT and CDR2 FQNNGV. V was trimmed by 8 bases and J by 2 bases, leaving 18 bases between them. The CDR3 runs 15 residues. CDR3: CASSHPPPQNYGYTF. Written as DNA, the CDR3 is TGTGCCAGCTCACACCCGCCCCCACAGAACTATGGCTACACCTTC.

This clone was counted once. The chain employs TRBV6-1 and TRBJ2-3; D is undetermined. Germline CDR1 and CDR2: MNHNS and SASEGT. Trimming cost V 5 bases and J 6 bases, with 12 bases left between them. The CDR3 has 13 residues. The CDR3 region has the DNA TGTGCCAGCAGTCCCCGGGCCTCGGATACGCAGTATTTT. Its translation: CASSPRASDTQYF.

This clone was counted a few times. Other DNA sequences of this sample code for an identical CDR3. The chain uses TRBV4-3 and TRBJ1-5; the D is unclear. CDR3 size: 13 residues. In germline, CDR1 is LGHNA, CDR2 YSLEER. V shed 0 bases and J shed 4 bases, with 4 bases lying between them. CDR3 residues: CASSQDSNQPQHF. The CDR3 DNA follows: TGCGCCAGCAGCCAAGATTCGAATCAGCCCCAGCATTTT.